What follows are 29 T cell receptor beta chains derived from one specimen sequenced in a study of blood T cell repertoires in COVID-19. Sequencing used immunoSEQ multiplex PCR; TCRdb keeps in-frame clones, though not all of them. The sample has roughly 16,000 clones; 80% to 90% are singletons. Sequencing used peripheral blood. The receptor source for this set is a man older than 75 with active COVID-19.

The rearrangement joins TRBV29-1 to TRBJ1-1, with 7 bases identical to TRBD1. The CDR3 has 13 residues. Germline V gene lookup returns CDR1 SQVTM and CDR2 ANQGSEA. V shed 1 base, J shed 3 bases, and the junction held 2 bases outside the gene matches. CDR3 DNA sequence: TGCAGCGTTGAAGGACAGGGTTACACTGAAGCTTTCTTT. Protein: CSVEGQGYTEAFF.

The chain employs TRBV4-3 and TRBJ2-1, with 14 bases lining up with TRBD2. CDR1 is LGHNA and CDR2 is YSLEER in the germline V gene. This CDR3 spans 18 amino acids. With V trimmed by 0 bases and J by 7 bases, 8 bases remained unmatched. As DNA, the CDR3 is TGCGCCAGCAGCCAAGATATTAGGGGACTAGCGGGAGAAAATGAGCAGTTCTTC. Protein: CASSQDIRGLAGENEQFF.

The genes are TRBV10-1 and TRBJ2-1; 7 bases match TRBD2. This CDR3 is built from 16 residues. In germline, CDR1 is WNHNN, CDR2 SYGVQD (reference sequence). With V trimmed by 3 bases and J by 11 bases, 16 bases remained unmatched. Here the CDR3 reads CASSDLGVGLAEQQFF. Here the CDR3 DNA reads TGCGCCAGCAGTGATCTTGGAGTCGGCCTAGCGGAGCAGCAGTTCTTC.

The chain has TRBV5-4 and TRBJ1-2; D unresolved. Germline V gene data show CDR1 as SGHNT and CDR2 as YYREEE (reference sequence). V lost 2 bases to trimming and J lost 1 base, with 12 bases between them. The CDR3 is 15 residues long. CDR3 loop: CASSFEGSVNYGYTF. The CDR3 region has the DNA TGTGCCAGCAGCTTCGAGGGATCGGTTAACTATGGCTACACCTTC.

The chain recombines TRBV7-2 with TRBJ1-3; no clear D. Trimming shortened V by 1 base and J by 5 bases, and 15 bases separated the two germline ends. The CDR3 loop spans 16 amino acids. The germline gives CDR1 SGHTA, CDR2 FQGNSA. The CDR3 DNA is TGTGCCAGCAGCTTAGGGGCGGGCCGAACACGAAACACCATATATTTT. It translates to CASSLGAGRTRNTIYF.

The rearrangement uses TRBV28 and TRBJ2-1; 7 bases match TRBD1. CDR1 and CDR2 (germline): MDHEN, SYDVKM. V gave up 6 bases and J gave up 2 bases; unmatched junction bases: 4. The CDR3 runs 14 residues. The CDR3 reads CASSRDRTYNEQFF. Here the CDR3 DNA reads TGTGCCAGCAGCCGGGACAGAACCTACAATGAGCAGTTCTTC.

V is TRBV28 and J is TRBJ2-5; 10 bases map to TRBD1. Per germline, CDR1 MDHEN and CDR2 SYDVKM. After removal of 3 bases from V and 3 bases from J, the junction contained 4 bases not matched to a gene. This CDR3 contains 15 residues. The CDR3, as DNA: TGTGCCAGCAGTTTGGCGACAGGGGGCAAAGAGACCCAGTACTTC. Its protein is CASSLATGGKETQYF. Complete variable domain (other parts from reference TRBV28 and TRBJ2-5): DVKVTQSSRYLVKRTGEKVFLECVQDMDHENMFWYRQDPGLGLRLIYFSYDVKMKEKGDIPEGYSVSREKKERFSLILESASTNQTSMYLCASSLATGGKETQYFGPGTRLLVL.

The V and J genes are TRBV5-1 and TRBJ2-5; 10 positions match TRBD2. Per the germline V gene, CDR1 is SGHRS and CDR2 is YFSETQ. V lost 0 bases and J lost 1; bases outside the gene matches: 12. The CDR3 has 19 amino acids. CDR3 region: CASSLGGRIVAGGQETQYF. The CDR3 nucleotides read TGCGCCAGCAGCTTGGGAGGAAGAATCGTAGCGGGAGGCCAAGAGACCCAGTACTTC. The full variable domain, in which reference TRBV5-1 and TRBJ2-5 provide the parts outside the CDR3, is KAGVTQTPRYLIKTRGQQVTLSCSPISGHRSVSWYQQTPGQGLQFLFEYFSETQRNKGNFPGRFSGRQFSNSRSEMNVSTLELGDSALYLCASSLGGRIVAGGQETQYFGPGTRLLVL.

This chain connects TRBV28 to TRBJ2-5, with D unclear. The CDR3 length is 15 residues. V was clipped by 3 bases and J by 2 bases, with 13 bases between them. CDR1 is MDHEN and CDR2 is SYDVKM in the germline V gene. CDR3 in amino acids: CASSFNRPGQETQYF. CDR3 DNA: TGTGCCAGCAGTTTTAATCGGCCAGGACAAGAGACCCAGTACTTC.

This chain's CDR3 is CASSQHESVPQLGSYNEQFF. In nucleotides, the CDR3 is TGCGCCAGCAGTCAACACGAGTCTGTACCCCAACTTGGCTCCTACAATGAGCAGTTCTTC. The V call is TRBV23-1, the J call TRBJ2-1; D remains unclear. TRBV23-1 is labeled an ORF, and its function is uncertain. The CDR3 length is 20 residues. Deletions cut 2 bases from V and 0 bases from J, with 23 bases between.

By share, this clone ranks as medium-sized. Sequence at one end of the junction differs from germline and may be a read error. This rearrangement joins TRBV5-1 to TRBJ2-7; tentatively, D is TRBD2 (5 bases). This CDR3 has 14 residues. CDR1 and CDR2 from the germline V gene are SGHRS and YFSETQ. As DNA, the CDR3 is TGCGCCAGCAGCTTGGGCGGGTATTCCTTCGAGCAGTACTTC. Encoded protein: CASSLGGYSFEQYF.

The genes are TRBV27 and TRBJ1-1; 9 bases line up with TRBD1. This CDR3 has 14 residues. V was pared by 5 bases and J by 5 bases, with 6 bases of the junction left unmatched. Germline V CDR1 and CDR2: MNHEY, SMNVEV (reference sequence). The CDR3 DNA reads as TGTGCCAGCAGTACTCGCGACAGGGGGACTGAAGCTTTCTTT. It yields the protein CASSTRDRGTEAFF.

This chain joins TRBV2 and TRBJ1-1; possibly TRBD1 for D (6 bases). Germline assignment: CDR1 SNHLY and CDR2 FYNNEI. V was pared by 2 bases and J by 10 bases, with 11 bases between. The CDR3 is 12 amino acids. The CDR3 nucleotides read TGTGCCAGCAGTGAACAGGGGAACGGAGCTTTCTTT. This encodes CASSEQGNGAFF.

V and J are TRBV5-6 and TRBJ1-4; 7 bases line up with TRBD1. The CDR3 contains 16 residues. CDR1 and CDR2 from the germline V gene are SGHDT and YYEEEE. J was trimmed by 5 bases and V by 0 bases; bases with no gene match: 7. The CDR3 coding sequence is TGTGCCAGCAGCTTGGCACCGGGACAGAAGAATGAAAAACTGTTTTTT. It encodes CASSLAPGQKNEKLFF.

The genes are TRBV2 and TRBJ2-3; perhaps TRBD2 as D (5 bases). The germline V gene encodes CDR1 SNHLY and CDR2 FYNNEI. The CDR3 sequence is 16 residues long. V was trimmed by 4 bases and J by 3 bases, leaving 17 bases between them. CDR3 amino acids: CASSVGTPPGTDTQYF. DNA of the CDR3: TGTGCCAGCAGTGTGGGTACCCCCCCGGGAACAGATACGCAGTATTTT.

This clone is classed as medium-sized (0.01 to 0.1%). The chain uses TRBV7-3 and TRBJ2-7; D unclear. Germline V lookup: CDR1 SGHTA, CDR2 FQGTGA. V was clipped by 3 bases and J by 2 bases, with 14 bases between them. The CDR3 length is 15 residues. Written as DNA, the CDR3 is TGTGCCAGCAGCTTCTCCAAGAGGCTCCCCTACGAGCAGTACTTC. Translating gives CASSFSKRLPYEQYF.

Here the CDR3 DNA reads TGTGCCGCGGGGGCAAGTCAGCCCCAGCATTTT. This encodes CAAGASQPQHF. J is TRBJ1-5 and V is TRBV6-5, with D maybe TRBD1 (6 bases). The V end lost 11 bases, the J end lost 6 bases, and 11 bases lay between the germline ends. The CDR3 length is 11 residues. Per germline, CDR1 MNHEY and CDR2 SVGAGI.

The chain employs TRBV10-1 and TRBJ2-7, with 10 bases that match TRBD2. The trim removed 4 bases at V and 6 bases at J, leaving 12 bases unmatched. This CDR3 is built from 16 residues. CDR1 and CDR2 from the germline V gene are WNHNN and SYGVQD (reference sequence). Written as DNA, the CDR3 is TGCGCCAGCAGTGCGGTTCCAGCGGGAGGGGCGGCCGAGCAGTACTTC. The encoded protein is CASSAVPAGGAAEQYF.

This chain links TRBV7-9 with TRBJ2-1; D possibly corresponds to TRBD2 (7 bases). This CDR3 is 15 amino acids long. Looked up from germline, CDR1 is SEHNR and CDR2 is FQNEAQ (reference sequence). V dropped 7 bases and J dropped 5 bases, with 18 bases sitting between them. CDR3 residues: CASNPGGGGDNEQFF. The CDR3 DNA is TGTGCCAGCAACCCCGGGGGAGGGGGGGACAATGAGCAGTTCTTC.

The chain has TRBV5-1 and TRBJ2-7; 9 nucleotides line up with TRBD2. CDR1 is SGHRS, CDR2 YFSETQ, per germline. Trimming removed 0 bases from V and 5 bases from J; junction bases left unmatched: 6. The CDR3 spans 15 residues. CDR3 sequence reads: CASSLAASGTNEQYF. The CDR3 DNA is TGCGCCAGCAGCTTGGCCGCTAGCGGGACAAACGAGCAGTACTTC.

The rearrangement uses TRBV5-6 and TRBJ2-5; 7 positions match TRBD2. Germline V gene sequence: CDR1 SGHDT, CDR2 YYEEEE. This CDR3 has 18 residues. Trimming at V came to 3 bases and at J to 2 bases, leaving 16 bases not matched to a gene. This chain's CDR3 is CASSSSLEGGRGQETQYF. The CDR3 DNA reads as TGTGCCAGCAGCTCAAGTCTGGAGGGAGGGCGGGGGCAAGAGACCCAGTACTTC.

The chain employs TRBV27 and TRBJ2-2, with TRBD1 as a possible D gene (5 bases). Germline-derived CDR1 and CDR2 are MNHEY and SMNVEV (reference sequence). The CDR3 spans 14 residues. Trimming left V 3 bases short and J 6 bases short, with 11 bases between. CDR3 coding DNA: TGTGCCAGCAGTTTGACAGCCCGTCCCGGGGAGCTGTTTTTT. This codes for CASSLTARPGELFF.

This chain joins TRBV11-3 and TRBJ2-2, with TRBD1 matching 8 bases. The CDR3 spans 15 residues. Germline trimming cut 6 bases from V and 4 bases from J; bases unmatched to any gene: 7. Germline V CDR1 and CDR2: SGHNT, YENEEA. Here the CDR3 reads CASSSRTGSTGELFF. CDR3 nucleotide sequence: TGTGCCAGCAGTTCCCGGACAGGGAGCACCGGGGAGCTGTTTTTT.

The rearrangement uses TRBV2 and TRBJ1-2; D gene unclear. The CDR3 has 14 amino acids. V dropped 5 bases and J dropped 2 bases, with 12 bases sitting between them. Germline CDR1 SNHLY, CDR2 FYNNEI. As DNA, the CDR3 is TGTGCCAGCAGTCACTCCCCGAACAACTATGGCTACACCTTC. Its protein is CASSHSPNNYGYTF.

This chain uses TRBV6-5 with TRBJ2-1; the D is unclear. Germline V gene sequence: CDR1 MNHEY, CDR2 SVGAGI. This CDR3 is 12 amino acids long. Trimming removed 5 bases from V and 10 bases from J, with 12 bases in between. CDR3 DNA: TGTGCCAGCAGTCCGTTTCGCGGAGAGCAGTTCTTC. Amino acids: CASSPFRGEQFF.

The chain has TRBV9 and TRBJ2-3, with 8 bases matching TRBD2. CDR3 length: 15 residues. V was pared by 4 bases and J by 0 bases, with 4 bases of the junction left unmatched. Germline CDR1 SGDLS, CDR2 YYNGEE. CDR3 in DNA: TGTGCCAGCAGCCTTAGCGGGACTAGCACAGATACGCAGTATTTT. As protein: CASSLSGTSTDTQYF.

The chain recombines TRBV18 with TRBJ2-5; a weak D match, TRBD1 (6 bases). The CDR3 totals 14 residues. Germline CDR1 and CDR2: KGHSH and LQKENI. V was shortened by 11 bases and J by 5 bases, with 21 bases between the two germline ends. The CDR3 region has the DNA TGTGCCTCCCGTCCCTCAGGGGCAATGGAGACCCAGTACTTC. The encoded protein is CASRPSGAMETQYF.

V is TRBV6-5 and J is TRBJ2-2, with 7 bases fitting TRBD2. Germline assignment: CDR1 MNHEY and CDR2 SVGAGI. This CDR3 comprises 15 residues. Trimming at V came to 6 bases and at J to 2 bases, leaving 6 bases not matched to a gene. CDR3 sequence reads: CASSPGLVNTGELFF. CDR3 coding DNA: TGTGCCAGCAGCCCAGGACTAGTTAACACCGGGGAGCTGTTTTTT.

The sample holds a few counts of this clone. The rearrangement uses TRBV6-5 and TRBJ2-2; the match to TRBD2 covers 7 bases. Germline CDR1 and CDR2: MNHEY and SVGAGI. The J segment lost 5 bases and the V segment lost 7 bases, leaving 10 bases of the junction unmatched. The CDR3 runs 15 residues. This CDR3 is CASTREAAGTGELFF. In DNA, the CDR3 is TGTGCCAGCACCCGGGAGGCAGCAGGTACCGGGGAGCTGTTTTTT.